This T cell receptor beta chain was captured by sequencing in a study of response to subunit inactivated influenza vaccine. This clonotype was counted between two and nine times. Via MiXCR, TCRdb re-called the RT-PCR reads, giving one row per CDR3 protein. Of approximately 500,000 distinct CDR3 sequences detected, less than 25% appear once; the ten largest clones hold about 3%. The CDR3 is made up of 14 amino acids. Trimming took 0 bases from V and 3 from J, leaving 9 bases between them. From germline, CDR1 is SGDLS and CDR2 YYNGEE. The same sample was also studied in work on T cells expressing NK-cell markers. From that paper: TCR beta cDNA was made by 5'RACE template switching with UMIs. Beta-chain profiling covered CD3+CD56+NKG2C+, CD3+CD56+NKG2C- and CD3+CD56-NKG2C+ sorted subsets. Among CD8+ T cells from about six donors, dominant NKG2C+ clonotypes accounted for roughly 1.0-7.0%. Four of the donors also had these clonotypes leading their CD3+CD56-NKG2C+ fraction. Evidence did not settle whether expanded NKG2C+ T cell clones targeted HCMV.

The J gene is TRBJ1-1, the V gene TRBV9; no firm D call. This sample comprised CD4+ T cells sorted from PBMCs, obtained 11 to 12 days after vaccination. The TCR comes from a man in his forties or fifties who received an inactivated influenza vaccine. CDR3 residues: CASSVATRDTEAFF. The DNA for the CDR3 is TGTGCCAGCAGCGTAGCTACAAGGGACACTGAAGCTTTCTTT.